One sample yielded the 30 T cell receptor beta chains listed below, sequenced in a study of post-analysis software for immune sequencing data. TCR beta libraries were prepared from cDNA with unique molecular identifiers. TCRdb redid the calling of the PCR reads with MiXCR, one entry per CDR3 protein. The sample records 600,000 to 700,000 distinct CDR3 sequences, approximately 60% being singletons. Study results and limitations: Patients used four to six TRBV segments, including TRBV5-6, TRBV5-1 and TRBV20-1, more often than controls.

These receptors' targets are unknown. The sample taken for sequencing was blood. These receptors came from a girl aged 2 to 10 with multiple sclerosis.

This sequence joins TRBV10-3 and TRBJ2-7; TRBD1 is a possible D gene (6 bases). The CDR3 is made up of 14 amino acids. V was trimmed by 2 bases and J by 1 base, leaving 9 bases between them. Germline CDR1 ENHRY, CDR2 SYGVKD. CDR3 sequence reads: CAISERGQSYEQYF. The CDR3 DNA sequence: TGTGCCATCAGTGAGAGAGGACAGTCCTACGAGCAGTACTTC.

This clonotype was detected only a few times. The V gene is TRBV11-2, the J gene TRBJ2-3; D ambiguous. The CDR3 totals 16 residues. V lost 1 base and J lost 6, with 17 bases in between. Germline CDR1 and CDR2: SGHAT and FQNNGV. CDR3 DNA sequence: TGTGCCAGCAGCTTAGCGGGCCTGCTCTCTGTTGATACGCAGTATTTT. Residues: CASSLAGLLSVDTQYF. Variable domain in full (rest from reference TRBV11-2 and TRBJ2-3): EAGVAQSPRYKIIEKRQSVAFWCNPISGHATLYWYQQILGQGPKLLIQFQNNGVVDDSQLPKDRFSAERLKGVDSTLKIQPAKLEDSAVYLCASSLAGLLSVDTQYFGPGTRLTVL.

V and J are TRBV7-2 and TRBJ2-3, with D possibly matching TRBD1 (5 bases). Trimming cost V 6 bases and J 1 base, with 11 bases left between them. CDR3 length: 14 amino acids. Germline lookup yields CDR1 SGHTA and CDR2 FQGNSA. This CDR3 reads CASRSRVGTDTQYF. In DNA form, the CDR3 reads TGTGCCAGCAGATCCAGGGTGGGCACAGATACGCAGTATTTT.

The CDR3 loop reads CASSAPSSGTSGSVSYEQYF. DNA of the CDR3: TGTGCCAGCAGTGCCCCATCATCCGGGACTAGCGGGAGTGTGTCCTACGAGCAGTACTTC. This rearrangement joins TRBV28 to TRBJ2-7; 14 bases agree with TRBD2. Germline V CDR1 and CDR2: MDHEN, SYDVKM. V shed 5 bases and J 1 base; nucleotides not matched to a gene: 16. CDR3 size: 20 residues.

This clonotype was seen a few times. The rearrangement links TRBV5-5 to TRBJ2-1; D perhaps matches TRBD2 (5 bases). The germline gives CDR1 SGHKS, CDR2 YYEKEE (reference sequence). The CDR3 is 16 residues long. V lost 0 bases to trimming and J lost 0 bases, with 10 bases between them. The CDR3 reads CASSLVQRASYNEQFF. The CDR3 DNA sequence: TGTGCCAGCAGCTTGGTACAGAGGGCCTCCTACAATGAGCAGTTCTTC.

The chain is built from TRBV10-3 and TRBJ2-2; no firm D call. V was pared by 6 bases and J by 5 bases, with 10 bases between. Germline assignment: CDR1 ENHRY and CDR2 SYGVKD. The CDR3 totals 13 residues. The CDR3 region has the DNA TGTGCCATCAGGGAGACCCAAACCGGGGAGCTGTTTTTT. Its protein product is CAIRETQTGELFF.

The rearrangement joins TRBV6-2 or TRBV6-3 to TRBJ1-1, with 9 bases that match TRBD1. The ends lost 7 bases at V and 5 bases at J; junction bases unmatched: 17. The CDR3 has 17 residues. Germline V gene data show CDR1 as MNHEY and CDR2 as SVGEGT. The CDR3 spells CASIGRTGGQGMTEAFF. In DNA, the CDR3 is TGTGCCAGCATAGGGCGGACTGGAGGACAGGGGATGACTGAAGCTTTCTTT.

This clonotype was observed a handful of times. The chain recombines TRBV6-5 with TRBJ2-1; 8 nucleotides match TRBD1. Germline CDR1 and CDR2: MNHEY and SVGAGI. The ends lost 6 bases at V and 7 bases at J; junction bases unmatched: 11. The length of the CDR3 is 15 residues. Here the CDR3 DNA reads TGTGCCAGCAGCCAGGCGGACAGGGCTTTAAATGAGCAGTTCTTC. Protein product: CASSQADRALNEQFF.

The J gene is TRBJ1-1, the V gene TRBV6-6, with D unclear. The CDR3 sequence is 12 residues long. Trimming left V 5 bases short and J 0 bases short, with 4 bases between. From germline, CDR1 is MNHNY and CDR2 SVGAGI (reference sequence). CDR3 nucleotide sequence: TGTGCCAGCAGTATATTGAACACTGAAGCTTTCTTT. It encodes CASSILNTEAFF.

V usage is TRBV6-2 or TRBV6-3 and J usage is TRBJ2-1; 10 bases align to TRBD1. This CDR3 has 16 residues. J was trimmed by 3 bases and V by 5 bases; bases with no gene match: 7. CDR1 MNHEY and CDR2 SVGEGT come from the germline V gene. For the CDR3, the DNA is TGTGCCAGCAGTCTCCTAGGGGACAGGGGCTACAATGAGCAGTTCTTC. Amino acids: CASSLLGDRGYNEQFF.

CDR3 DNA sequence: TGCGCCAGCAGCCACCCTCTAGCGGGAACCTACGAGCAGTACTTC. As protein: CASSHPLAGTYEQYF. The chain carries TRBV4-1 and TRBJ2-7; TRBD2 matches at 9 bases. The CDR3 length is 15 residues. Looked up from germline, CDR1 is MGHRA and CDR2 is YSYEKL. Germline trimming cut 3 bases from V and 2 bases from J; bases unmatched to any gene: 5.

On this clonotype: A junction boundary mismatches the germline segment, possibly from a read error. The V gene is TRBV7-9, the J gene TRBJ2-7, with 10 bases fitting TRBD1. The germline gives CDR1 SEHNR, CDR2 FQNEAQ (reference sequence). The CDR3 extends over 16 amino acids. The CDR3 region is CASSLAGGTGDSEQYF. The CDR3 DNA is TGTGCCAGCAGCCTAGCCGGGGGGACAGGGGATAGCGAGCAGTACTTC.

CDR3 nucleotide sequence: TGTGCCAGCAGTCGAGCGGGTTCCAAAGAGACCCAGTACTTC. It is translated as CASSRAGSKETQYF. The chain has TRBV3-1 and TRBJ2-5; D perhaps matches TRBD2 (6 bases). The CDR3 spans 14 residues. Trimming left V 6 bases short and J 3 bases short, with 14 bases between. Looked up from germline, CDR1 is LGHDT and CDR2 is YNNKEL (reference sequence).

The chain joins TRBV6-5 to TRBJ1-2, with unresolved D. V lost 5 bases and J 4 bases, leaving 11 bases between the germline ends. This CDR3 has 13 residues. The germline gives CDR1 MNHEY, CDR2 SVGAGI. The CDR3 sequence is CASSPTEIYGYTF. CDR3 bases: TGTGCCAGCAGTCCCACAGAAATCTATGGCTACACCTTC.

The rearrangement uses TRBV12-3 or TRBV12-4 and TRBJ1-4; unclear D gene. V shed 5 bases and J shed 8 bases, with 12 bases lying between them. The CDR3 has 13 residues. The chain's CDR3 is CASSLDEEEKLFF. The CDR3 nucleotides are TGTGCCAGCAGTCTCGACGAAGAGGAAAAACTGTTTTTT.

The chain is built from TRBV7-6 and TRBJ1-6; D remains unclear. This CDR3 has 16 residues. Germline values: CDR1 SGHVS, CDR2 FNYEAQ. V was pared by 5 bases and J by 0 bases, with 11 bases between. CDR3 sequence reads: CASSPSPASYNSPLHF. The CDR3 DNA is TGTGCCAGCAGCCCAAGCCCAGCCTCCTATAATTCACCCCTCCACTTT.

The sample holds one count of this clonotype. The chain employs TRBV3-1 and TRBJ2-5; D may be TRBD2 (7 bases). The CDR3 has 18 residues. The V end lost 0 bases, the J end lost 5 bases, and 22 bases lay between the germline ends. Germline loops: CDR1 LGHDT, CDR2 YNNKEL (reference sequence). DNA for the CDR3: TGTGCCAGCAGCCAAGAAGTCGGGGGGCCCCCGGTCGTCGAGACCCAGTACTTC. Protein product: CASSQEVGGPPVVETQYF.

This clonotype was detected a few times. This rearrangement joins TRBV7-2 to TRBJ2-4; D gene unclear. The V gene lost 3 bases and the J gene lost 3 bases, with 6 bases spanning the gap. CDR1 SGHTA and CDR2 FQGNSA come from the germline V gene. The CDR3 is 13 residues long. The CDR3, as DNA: TGTGCCAGCAGCTTTAGGGACAAAAACATTCAGTACTTC. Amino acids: CASSFRDKNIQYF.

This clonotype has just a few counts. In nucleotides, the CDR3 is TGTGCCAGCAGCCAAGCTGCGGGAGAAGCCTACGAGCAGTACTTC. Its translation is CASSQAAGEAYEQYF. The gene calls are TRBV3-1 and TRBJ2-7; 7 bases line up with TRBD2. The CDR3 loop spans 15 amino acids. Germline-derived CDR1 and CDR2 are LGHDT and YNNKEL (reference sequence). V trimming: 1 base; J trimming: 2 bases; junction bases outside the gene matches: 5.

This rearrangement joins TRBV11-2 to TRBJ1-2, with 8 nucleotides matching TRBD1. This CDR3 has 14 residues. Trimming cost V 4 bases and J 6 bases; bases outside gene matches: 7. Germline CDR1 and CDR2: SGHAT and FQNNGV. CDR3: CASSWPTGVDGYTF. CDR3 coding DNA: TGTGCCAGCAGCTGGCCGACAGGGGTCGATGGCTACACCTTC.

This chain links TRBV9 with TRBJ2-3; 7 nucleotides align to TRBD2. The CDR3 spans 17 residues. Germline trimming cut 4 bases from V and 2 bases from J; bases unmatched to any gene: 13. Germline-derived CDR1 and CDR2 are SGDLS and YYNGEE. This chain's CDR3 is CASSLEDSGAFTDTQYF. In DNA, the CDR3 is TGTGCCAGCAGCTTAGAAGACAGCGGGGCCTTCACAGATACGCAGTATTTT.

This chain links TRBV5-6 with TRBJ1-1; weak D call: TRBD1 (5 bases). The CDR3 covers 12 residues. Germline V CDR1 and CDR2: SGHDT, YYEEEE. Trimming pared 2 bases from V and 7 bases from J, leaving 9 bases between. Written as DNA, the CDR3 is TGTGCCAGCAGCTTAGGGGCGATTGAAGCTTTCTTT. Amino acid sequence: CASSLGAIEAFF.

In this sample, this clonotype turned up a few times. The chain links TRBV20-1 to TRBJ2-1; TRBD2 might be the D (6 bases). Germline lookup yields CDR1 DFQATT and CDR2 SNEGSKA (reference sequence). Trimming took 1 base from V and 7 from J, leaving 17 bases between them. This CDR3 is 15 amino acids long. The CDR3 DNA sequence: TGCAGTGCTAGAGTGGCTAGCGAGTGGTGGAATGAGCAGTTCTTC. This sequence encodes CSARVASEWWNEQFF.

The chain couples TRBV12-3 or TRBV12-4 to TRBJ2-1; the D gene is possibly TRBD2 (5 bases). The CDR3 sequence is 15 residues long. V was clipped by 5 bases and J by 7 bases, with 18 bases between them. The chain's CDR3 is CASSPIEGSFNEQFF. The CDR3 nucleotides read TGTGCCAGCAGTCCGATTGAGGGCAGCTTTAATGAGCAGTTCTTC.

The DNA for the CDR3 is TGTGCCAGCAGGAGCCTAGCGGCCGGCTACGAGCAGTACTTC. This encodes CASRSLAAGYEQYF. The rearrangement uses TRBV12-3 or TRBV12-4 and TRBJ2-7; TRBD2 agrees at 7 bases. The CDR3 contains 14 residues. V lost 6 bases and J lost 3; bases outside the gene matches: 8.

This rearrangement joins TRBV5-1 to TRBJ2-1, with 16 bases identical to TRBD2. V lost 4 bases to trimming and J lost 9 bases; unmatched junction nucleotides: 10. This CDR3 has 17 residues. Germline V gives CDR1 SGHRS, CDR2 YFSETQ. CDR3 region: CASSPGLAGGPEGEQFF. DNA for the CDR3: TGCGCCAGCAGCCCGGGACTAGCGGGAGGGCCTGAAGGTGAGCAGTTCTTC.

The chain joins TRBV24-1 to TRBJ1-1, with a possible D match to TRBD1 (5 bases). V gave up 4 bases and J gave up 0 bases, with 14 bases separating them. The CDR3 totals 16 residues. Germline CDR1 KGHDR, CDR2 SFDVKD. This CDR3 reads CATSDHGEGLNTEAFF. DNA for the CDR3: TGTGCCACCAGTGACCACGGTGAGGGGCTGAACACTGAAGCTTTCTTT.

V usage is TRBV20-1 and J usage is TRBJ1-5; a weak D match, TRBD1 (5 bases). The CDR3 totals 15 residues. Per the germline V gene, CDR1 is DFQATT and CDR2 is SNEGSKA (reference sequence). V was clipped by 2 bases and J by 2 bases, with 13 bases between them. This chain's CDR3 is CSARRLGEGNQPQHF. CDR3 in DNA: TGCAGTGCTAGAAGGCTAGGGGAGGGCAATCAGCCCCAGCATTTT.

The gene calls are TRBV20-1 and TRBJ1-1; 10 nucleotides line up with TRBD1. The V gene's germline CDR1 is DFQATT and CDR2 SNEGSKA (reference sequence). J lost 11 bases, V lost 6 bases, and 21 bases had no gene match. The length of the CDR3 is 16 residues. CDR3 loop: CSATGTGAPRVSYAFF. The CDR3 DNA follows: TGCAGTGCAACCGGGACAGGGGCGCCTCGGGTGAGTTATGCTTTCTTT.

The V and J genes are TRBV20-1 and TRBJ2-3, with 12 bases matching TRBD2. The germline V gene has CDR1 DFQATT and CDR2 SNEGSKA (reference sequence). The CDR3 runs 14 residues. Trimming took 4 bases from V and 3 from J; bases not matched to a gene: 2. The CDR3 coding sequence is TGCAGTGCTAAGGGACTAGCGGGTACAGATACGCAGTATTTT. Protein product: CSAKGLAGTDTQYF.